Following are 16 T cell receptor beta chains from one sample sequenced in a study of blood T cell repertoires in COVID-19. Sequencing used immunoSEQ multiplex PCR; TCRdb keeps in-frame clones, though not all of them. Found here are approximately 110,000 clones, 65% to 90% of them singletons; the top ten hold around 8%. Input material: peripheral blood. All receptors derive from a woman older than 75 with active or convalescent COVID-19.

The J gene is TRBJ2-7, the V gene TRBV28, with D uncertain. V shed 5 bases and J shed 0 bases, with 17 bases lying between them. The CDR3 consists of 16 residues. Germline values: CDR1 MDHEN, CDR2 SYDVKM. CDR3 DNA: TGTGCCAGCAGTCCAGGTTCTTTTCCGAACTCCTACGAGCAGTACTTC. This gives the protein CASSPGSFPNSYEQYF.

The chain carries TRBV19 and TRBJ2-5, with 8 nucleotides matching TRBD2. V trimming: 5 bases; J trimming: 2 bases; junction bases outside the gene matches: 4. Germline lookup yields CDR1 LNHDA and CDR2 SQIVND (reference sequence). The CDR3 sequence is 14 residues long. The CDR3 loop is CASSQLAAQETQYF. The CDR3 region has the DNA TGTGCCAGTAGTCAACTAGCGGCTCAAGAGACCCAGTACTTC. Full variable domain (rest looked up from reference TRBV19 and TRBJ2-5): DGGITQSPKYLFRKEGQNVTLSCEQNLNHDAMYWYRQDPGQGLRLIYYSQIVNDFQKGDIAEGYSVSREKKESFPLTVTSAQKNPTAFYLCASSQLAAQETQYFGPGTRLLVL.

This clone was seen once. This chain connects TRBV7-8 to TRBJ1-1; 10 nucleotides align to TRBD1. The V and J ends lost 7 bases and 11 bases, in that order; junction bases with no gene match: 19. Germline V CDR1 and CDR2: SGHVS, FQNEAQ. This CDR3 spans 16 amino acids. In DNA form, the CDR3 reads TGTGCCAGCACCCTTGGAATGGACAGGGGGAATTTTTTGGCTTTCTTT. Translation: CASTLGMDRGNFLAFF.

V is TRBV27 and J is TRBJ1-2, with D uncertain. The CDR3 has 14 residues. Trimming took off 6 bases at V and 4 bases at J, with 15 bases between the two ends. The germline V gene encodes CDR1 MNHEY and CDR2 SMNVEV (reference sequence). CDR3 amino acids: CASSPQLGIYGYTF. For the CDR3, the DNA is TGTGCCAGCAGCCCTCAATTGGGCATCTATGGCTACACCTTC.

This clone has a single count. This chain joins TRBV10-3 and TRBJ1-6; D is uncertain. V lost 0 bases, J lost 8 bases, and 14 bases lay in between. This CDR3 is 16 amino acids long. Germline lookup yields CDR1 ENHRY and CDR2 SYGVKD. This CDR3 reads CAISESLVSRDSPLHF. CDR3 in DNA: TGTGCCATCAGTGAGTCGCTGGTGAGTCGGGATTCACCCCTCCACTTT.

V gene TRBV7-6 combines with J gene TRBJ1-6; 7 nucleotides agree with TRBD1. The CDR3 spans 16 residues. V lost 5 bases and J lost 13; bases outside the gene matches: 17. CDR1 SGHVS and CDR2 FNYEAQ come from the germline V gene. CDR3 nucleotides: TGTGCCAGCAGCCAACAGGCACAGGGGCGCATTACTCCCCTCCACTTT. This sequence encodes CASSQQAQGRITPLHF.

The rearrangement uses TRBV28 and TRBJ1-1, with 9 bases aligning to TRBD1. V dropped 3 bases and J dropped 5; count of bases not matched to a gene: 7. The germline V gene encodes CDR1 MDHEN and CDR2 SYDVKM. This CDR3 is built from 15 residues. The CDR3 bases are TGTGCCAGCAGTTTTGAACAGGGGGCTGTTACTGAAGCTTTCTTT. Its translation is CASSFEQGAVTEAFF.

This clone occurred a few times. This chain joins TRBV24-1 and TRBJ2-1; 9 nucleotides agree with TRBD2. The CDR3 is made up of 15 amino acids. After removal of 4 bases from V and 5 bases from J, the junction contained 5 bases not matched to a gene. Germline V gives CDR1 KGHDR, CDR2 SFDVKD. The CDR3 is CATSDSSGNDNEQFF. CDR3 nucleotide sequence: TGTGCCACCAGTGACTCTAGCGGGAATGACAATGAGCAGTTCTTC.

The genes are TRBV21-1 and TRBJ1-2; the listed D gene, TRBD1, was not tested against the DNA. TRBV21-1 is a documented pseudogene. CDR3 length: 15 amino acids. As DNA, the CDR3 is TGTGCCAGCACCAACCTTGGGACAGAAAACTATGGCTACACCTTC. Residues: CASTNLGTENYGYTF.

The J gene is TRBJ2-7, the V gene TRBV7-9; D is unclear. Germline V gene sequence: CDR1 SEHNR, CDR2 FQNEAQ (reference sequence). The CDR3 covers 13 residues. V was pared by 3 bases and J by 12 bases, with 18 bases between. CDR3 protein: CASSFFDSEASYF. CDR3 sequence (DNA): TGTGCCAGCAGCTTCTTCGACTCGGAAGCGTCGTACTTC.

This clone was recorded only once. This sequence joins TRBV10-3 and TRBJ2-7; 7 nucleotides line up with TRBD2. The CDR3 extends over 12 amino acids. The germline V gene encodes CDR1 ENHRY and CDR2 SYGVKD. Losses at the gene ends were 8 bases for V and 3 bases for J; bases not matched to a gene: 4. CDR3 coding DNA: TGTGCCATCGGCGCTAGCGGCTACGAGCAGTACTTC. Protein: CAIGASGYEQYF.

The chain recombines TRBV7-9 with TRBJ2-5, with TRBD2 matching 7 bases. This CDR3 contains 14 residues. Per germline, CDR1 SEHNR and CDR2 FQNEAQ (reference sequence). V trimming: 2 bases; J trimming: 4 bases; junction bases outside the gene matches: 4. CDR3 loop: CASSLTSARETQYF. The CDR3 coding sequence is TGTGCCAGCAGCTTAACTAGCGCGAGAGAGACCCAGTACTTC.

The rearrangement links TRBV4-1 to TRBJ1-4; D gene unclear. The CDR3 is made up of 18 amino acids. The germline V and J ends were trimmed by 0 bases and 2 bases, with 16 bases remaining between them. Germline assignment: CDR1 MGHRA and CDR2 YSYEKL. CDR3 sequence (DNA): TGCGCCAGCAGCCAAGAATTGCATGGGCAACTGACTAATGAAAAACTGTTTTTT. Translation: CASSQELHGQLTNEKLFF.

CDR3 DNA: TGTGCCAGCAGCCGAATAGCGGGAGGGCCAAGGGATACGCAGTATTTT. This sequence encodes CASSRIAGGPRDTQYF. The rearrangement uses TRBV3-1 (or the pseudogene TRBV3-2) and TRBJ2-3, with 11 nucleotides matching TRBD2. The J segment lost 6 bases and the V segment lost 4 bases, leaving 9 bases of the junction unmatched. CDR3 length: 16 amino acids. Germline CDR1 LGHDT, CDR2 YNNKEL (reference sequence).

This sequence joins TRBV6-1 and TRBJ2-5, with a possible D match to TRBD1 (6 bases). V was trimmed by 3 bases and J by 4 bases, leaving 18 bases between them. This CDR3 is built from 16 residues. The germline V gene has CDR1 MNHNS and CDR2 SASEGT. The chain's CDR3 is CASSDTRRGDGETQYF. In nucleotides, the CDR3 is TGTGCCAGCAGTGATACTCGCAGGGGCGATGGAGAGACCCAGTACTTC.

This rearrangement joins TRBV4-1 to TRBJ2-2, with a possible D match to TRBD1 (6 bases). The germline V gene has CDR1 MGHRA and CDR2 YSYEKL. V lost 4 bases, J lost 1 base, and 10 bases lay in between. The CDR3 is 15 amino acids. This CDR3 is CASSLVQGNTGELFF. In nucleotides, the CDR3 is TGCGCCAGCAGCCTTGTACAGGGGAACACCGGGGAGCTGTTTTTT.